This record looks at one T cell receptor beta chain sequence and its context. Its cognate antigen is unknown. The study reverse transcribed the entire isolated RNA, so it sequenced expressed TCRB transcripts. It was found that naive, central memory and regulatory T cell samples averaged approximately 3.9 million reads. Sequencing was performed with immunoSEQ multiplex PCR; in TCRdb, only in-frame clones are kept and a portion is missing. Counted here are 150,000 to 190,000 clones, 10% occurring once; the ten biggest clones make up less than 0.5%. The record originates from a study of beta chain features in type 1 diabetes. Overall study: Patients did not differ from healthy donors in age, gender or cell yield.

This CDR3 has 13 residues. Study-level results: TCRB CDR3s from Type 1 diabetes patients were moderately but significantly shorter in all four CD4+ subsets. Compared to healthy donors, patients appeared to have naive, central memory and Treg TCRB repertoires that were more alike. Patients with type 1 diabetes carried fewer insertions and had more deletions at their VDJ junctions.

The material sequenced was central memory CD4+ T cells from blood. This TCR came from a man aged 25 to 40 with type 1 diabetes. The chain employs TRBV21-1 and TRBJ2-1; the D call TRBD1 from the table was never checked on the DNA. TRBV21-1 counts as a pseudogene. CDR3 coding DNA: TGTGCCAGCAGCAGTCACAGGGGTAATGAGCAGTTCTTC. Amino acid sequence: CASSSHRGNEQFF.